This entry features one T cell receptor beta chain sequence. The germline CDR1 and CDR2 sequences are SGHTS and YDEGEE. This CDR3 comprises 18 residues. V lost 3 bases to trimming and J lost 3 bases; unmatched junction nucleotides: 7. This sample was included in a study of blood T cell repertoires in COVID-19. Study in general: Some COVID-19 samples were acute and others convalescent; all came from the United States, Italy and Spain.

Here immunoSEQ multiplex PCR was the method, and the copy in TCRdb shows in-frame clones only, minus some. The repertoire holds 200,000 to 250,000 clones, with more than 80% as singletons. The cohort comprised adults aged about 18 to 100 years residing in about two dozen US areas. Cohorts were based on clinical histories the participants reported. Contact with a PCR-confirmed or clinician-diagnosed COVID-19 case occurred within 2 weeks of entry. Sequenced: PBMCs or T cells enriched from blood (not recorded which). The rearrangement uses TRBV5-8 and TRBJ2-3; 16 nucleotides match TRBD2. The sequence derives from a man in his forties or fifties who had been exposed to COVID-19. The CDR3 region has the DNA TGTGCCAGCAGCTCGGGACTAGCGGGGGGGCCACCGACAGATACGCAGTATTTT. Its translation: CASSSGLAGGPPTDTQYF.